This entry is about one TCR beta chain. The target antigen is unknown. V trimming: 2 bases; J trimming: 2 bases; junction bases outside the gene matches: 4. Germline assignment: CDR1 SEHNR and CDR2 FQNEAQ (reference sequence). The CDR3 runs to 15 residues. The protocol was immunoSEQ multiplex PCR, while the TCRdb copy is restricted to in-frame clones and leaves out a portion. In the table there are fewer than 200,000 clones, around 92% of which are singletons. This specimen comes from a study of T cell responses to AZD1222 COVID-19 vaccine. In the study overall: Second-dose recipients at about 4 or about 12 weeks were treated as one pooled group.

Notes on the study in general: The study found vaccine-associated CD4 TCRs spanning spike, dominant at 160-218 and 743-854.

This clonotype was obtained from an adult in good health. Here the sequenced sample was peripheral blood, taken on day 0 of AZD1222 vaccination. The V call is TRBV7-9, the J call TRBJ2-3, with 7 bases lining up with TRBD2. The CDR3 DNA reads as TGTGCCAGCAGCTTATTGGGGGGGGTCACAGATACGCAGTATTTT. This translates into CASSLLGGVTDTQYF.